The clone carrying this T cell receptor (beta chain) was picked up one time. Its specificity is not known. This sample is part of a study of graft-versus-host responses after intestinal transplantation. Study context: Once they had received anti-thymocyte globulin induction, all recipients took tacrolimus and steroids for about 3 years.

Germline V gives CDR1 SGHTA, CDR2 FQGNSA. The CDR3 spans 15 residues. The trim removed 3 bases at V and 4 bases at J, leaving 2 bases unmatched. The protocol was immunoSEQ multiplex PCR, while the TCRdb copy is restricted to in-frame clones and leaves out a portion. The sample records about 97,000 clones, around 92% being singletons. The sequence was obtained from a human donor who was the organ donor for an intestinal transplant. The specimen comprised unstimulated CD4+ T cells sorted from spleen or lymph node cells, sampled before transplant. The chain recombines TRBV7-2 with TRBJ2-1, with TRBD2 matching over 11 bases. CDR3 sequence reads: CASSFSGGVYNEQFF. In DNA, the CDR3 is TGTGCCAGCAGCTTTAGCGGGGGGGTTTACAATGAGCAGTTCTTC.